A single sample is the source of the 13 T cell receptor beta chains below, sequenced in a study of T-cell reconstitution after alpha-beta-depleted transplantation in children. The TCRbeta library was prepared with unique molecular identifiers. MiXCR, applied by TCRdb to the PCR reads, yields one record per CDR3 protein. The data contain about 200,000 distinct CDR3 sequences, about 8.7% of them singletons. The material sequenced was PBMCs, mostly from graft donor cells, taken 360 days after TCRalphabeta/CD19-depleted stem cell transplant. Receptor source: a male patient aged 2 to 10 who had a stem cell transplant for acute myeloid leukemia, so the T cells may come from the graft donor.

The chain carries TRBV20-1 and TRBJ2-1; D is possibly TRBD1 or TRBD2 (5 bases each). Germline CDR1 is DFQATT and CDR2 is SNEGSKA (reference sequence). V was shortened by 0 bases and J by 6 bases, with 12 bases between the two germline ends. The CDR3 has 14 residues. The CDR3 spells CSAREGPLPNEQFF. The CDR3 nucleotides are TGCAGTGCTAGAGAGGGACCCCTCCCCAATGAGCAGTTCTTC.

This clonotype showed up just a few times. The chain combines TRBV10-3 with TRBJ2-1; 12 positions match TRBD2. V lost 5 bases and J lost 7; bases outside the gene matches: 6. This CDR3 has 15 residues. Germline V gene sequence: CDR1 ENHRY, CDR2 SYGVKD. The CDR3 region has the DNA TGTGCCATCAGTTTGACTAGCGGGGGCTCGAATGAGCAGTTCTTC. This translates into CAISLTSGGSNEQFF.

At least ten counts were recorded for this clonotype. The chain employs TRBV25-1 and TRBJ1-1, with D maybe TRBD1 (6 bases). V shed 1 base and J shed 0 bases, with 9 bases lying between them. Germline V lookup: CDR1 MGHDK, CDR2 SYGVNS. The CDR3 has 15 residues. This CDR3 reads CASSEFGQMNTEAFF. The CDR3 bases are TGTGCCAGCAGTGAATTTGGACAGATGAACACTGAAGCTTTCTTT. The variable domain in full, with the rest retrieved from reference TRBV25-1 and TRBJ1-1, is EADIYQTPRYLVIGTGKKITLECSQTMGHDKMYWYQQDPGMELHLIHYSYGVNSTEKGDLSSESTVSRIRTEHFPLTLESARPSHTSQYLCASSEFGQMNTEAFFGQGTRLTVV.

This chain connects TRBV10-3 to TRBJ2-7, with 12 bases aligning to TRBD2. Germline V gene sequence: CDR1 ENHRY, CDR2 SYGVKD. J lost 4 bases, V lost 11 bases, and 21 bases had no gene match. The CDR3 has 18 residues. The CDR3 bases are TGTGCCGGGTCCGGCGCCCCCCTGACTAGCGGGAGTGTATACGAGCAGTACTTC. As protein: CAGSGAPLTSGSVYEQYF.

This clonotype appeared many times. The rearrangement uses TRBV7-8 and TRBJ1-3, with D uncertain. Trimming removed 1 base at V and 4 bases at J, with 5 bases between. There are 13 residues in the CDR3. The germline gives CDR1 SGHVS, CDR2 FQNEAQ. CDR3 DNA sequence: TGTGCCAGCAGCTTAGAGGAGGGAAACACCATATATTTT. Translating it yields CASSLEEGNTIYF.

The genes are TRBV5-1 and TRBJ2-3, with 11 positions matching TRBD2. Trimming removed 4 bases from V and 3 bases from J; junction bases left unmatched: 7. Germline CDR1 SGHRS, CDR2 YFSETQ. CDR3 size: 16 residues. CDR3 protein: CASSPLAGVVTDTQYF. The CDR3 DNA reads as TGCGCCAGCAGCCCACTAGCGGGGGTGGTGACAGATACGCAGTATTTT.

This clonotype occurred many times. V is TRBV7-2 and J is TRBJ2-2; 7 bases are a match to TRBD2. This CDR3 is built from 15 residues. Germline V gene lookup returns CDR1 SGHTA and CDR2 FQGNSA. Losses at the gene ends were 5 bases for V and 0 bases for J; bases not matched to a gene: 3. For the CDR3, the DNA is TGTGCCAGCAGCCCCCTAGCGGCGAACACCGGGGAGCTGTTTTTT. Protein: CASSPLAANTGELFF.

This sequence joins TRBV5-1 and TRBJ2-1; D gene unclear. Germline-derived CDR1 and CDR2 are SGHRS and YFSETQ. The CDR3 runs to 13 residues. Between the trimmed V and J ends, which lost 4 bases and 2 bases, there was a span of 7 bases. This chain's CDR3 is CASSIHAYNEQFF. DNA of the CDR3: TGCGCCAGCAGCATACATGCCTACAATGAGCAGTTCTTC. Full variable domain (outside the CDR3, taken from reference TRBV5-1 and TRBJ2-1): KAGVTQTPRYLIKTRGQQVTLSCSPISGHRSVSWYQQTPGQGLQFLFEYFSETQRNKGNFPGRFSGRQFSNSRSEMNVSTLELGDSALYLCASSIHAYNEQFFGPGTRLTVL.

This clonotype was detected a few times. This chain links TRBV12-3 or TRBV12-4 with TRBJ1-2; D is undetermined. V was pared by 1 base and J by 6 bases, with 6 bases between. This CDR3 is 12 amino acids long. The CDR3 is CASSLVSHGYTF. The CDR3 nucleotides read TGTGCCAGCAGTTTAGTTAGCCATGGCTACACCTTC.

The chain links TRBV7-8 to TRBJ2-1, with 13 bases fitting TRBD2. Germline loops: CDR1 SGHVS, CDR2 FQNEAQ. V lost 3 bases, J lost 9 bases, and 8 bases stayed unmatched. The CDR3 has 16 residues. The CDR3 loop is CASSFPRTSGGGEQFF. The CDR3 region has the DNA TGTGCCAGCAGCTTTCCCAGGACTAGCGGGGGTGGTGAGCAGTTCTTC. Variable domain in full (rest from reference TRBV7-8 and TRBJ2-1): GAGVSQSPRYKVAKRGQDVALRCDPISGHVSLFWYQQALGQGPEFLTYFQNEAQLDKSGLPSDRFFAERPEGSVSTLKIQRTQQEDSAVYLCASSFPRTSGGGEQFFGPGTRLTVL.

The gene calls are TRBV29-1 and TRBJ2-7, with TRBD1 matching 7 bases. V shed 8 bases and J 1 base; nucleotides not matched to a gene: 8. CDR1 is SQVTM and CDR2 is ANQGSEA in the germline V gene. This CDR3 is built from 13 residues. The CDR3 loop is CSPPGQFSYEQYF. The CDR3 region has the DNA TGCAGCCCCCCGGGACAGTTTTCCTACGAGCAGTACTTC.

This clonotype was recorded many times. The genes are TRBV10-3 and TRBJ2-2; D gene uncertain. The CDR3 extends over 12 amino acids. Trimming left V 3 bases short and J 6 bases short, with 5 bases between. Germline V gives CDR1 ENHRY, CDR2 SYGVKD. The CDR3 loop reads CAISDGSGELFF. The DNA for the CDR3 is TGTGCCATCAGTGATGGTTCCGGGGAGCTGTTTTTT.

The rearrangement links TRBV10-3 to TRBJ2-1, with D perhaps matching TRBD1 (6 bases). In germline, CDR1 is ENHRY, CDR2 SYGVKD. This CDR3 comprises 16 residues. V lost 5 bases to trimming and J lost 2 bases, with 16 bases between them. CDR3 sequence: CAISPPPRQAYNEQFF. CDR3 coding DNA: TGTGCCATCAGTCCGCCGCCTCGACAGGCCTACAATGAGCAGTTCTTC.